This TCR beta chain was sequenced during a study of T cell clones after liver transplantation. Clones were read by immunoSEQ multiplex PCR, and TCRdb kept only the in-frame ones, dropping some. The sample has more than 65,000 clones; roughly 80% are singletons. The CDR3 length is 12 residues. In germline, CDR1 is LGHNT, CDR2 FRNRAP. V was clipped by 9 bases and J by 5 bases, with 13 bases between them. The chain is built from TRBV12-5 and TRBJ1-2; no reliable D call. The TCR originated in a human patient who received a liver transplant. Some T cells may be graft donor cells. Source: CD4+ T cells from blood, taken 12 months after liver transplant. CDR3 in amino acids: CASRSNRYGYTF. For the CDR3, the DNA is TGTGCTAGCCGGAGTAATAGATATGGCTACACCTTC.